What follows are 2 T cell receptor beta chains derived from one specimen sequenced in a study of human T cells and chemical hapten exposure. TCRdb re-derived calls from the RACE reads in MiXCR, one entry per CDR3 protein. Of tens of thousands of distinct CDR3 sequences in the sample, roughly 10% were seen once. This sample's time point: patch test 2, 6 weeks after DPC sensitization. Described treatment: therapeutic diphenylcyclopropenone sensitization with weekly scalp DPC. Sequencing was performed on whole blood, taken in connection with sensitization to the hapten diphenylcyclopropenone (DPC). Every receptor here comes from a woman aged 25-40 years with alopecia areata. Some clones in this sample may be carry-over from other donors' samples.

This clonotype was seen at least ten times. The rearrangement joins TRBV20-1 to TRBJ2-1, with 9 bases identical to TRBD1. Germline V gene lookup returns CDR1 DFQATT and CDR2 SNEGSKA (reference sequence). The CDR3 has 16 residues. V was clipped by 6 bases and J by 1 base; unmatched bases: 10. The CDR3 is CSALSPGQGSYNEQFF. CDR3 in DNA: TGCAGTGCCCTTTCTCCGGGACAGGGTTCCTACAATGAGCAGTTCTTC.

This clonotype has just a few counts. The chain uses TRBV7-9 and TRBJ2-1, with no clear D. Deletions cut 1 base from V and 8 bases from J, with 9 bases between. The germline V gene has CDR1 SEHNR and CDR2 FQNEAQ (reference sequence). The CDR3 is 13 residues long. This CDR3 is CASSLVPGHEQFF. CDR3 bases: TGTGCCAGCAGCTTAGTCCCGGGTCATGAGCAGTTCTTC.